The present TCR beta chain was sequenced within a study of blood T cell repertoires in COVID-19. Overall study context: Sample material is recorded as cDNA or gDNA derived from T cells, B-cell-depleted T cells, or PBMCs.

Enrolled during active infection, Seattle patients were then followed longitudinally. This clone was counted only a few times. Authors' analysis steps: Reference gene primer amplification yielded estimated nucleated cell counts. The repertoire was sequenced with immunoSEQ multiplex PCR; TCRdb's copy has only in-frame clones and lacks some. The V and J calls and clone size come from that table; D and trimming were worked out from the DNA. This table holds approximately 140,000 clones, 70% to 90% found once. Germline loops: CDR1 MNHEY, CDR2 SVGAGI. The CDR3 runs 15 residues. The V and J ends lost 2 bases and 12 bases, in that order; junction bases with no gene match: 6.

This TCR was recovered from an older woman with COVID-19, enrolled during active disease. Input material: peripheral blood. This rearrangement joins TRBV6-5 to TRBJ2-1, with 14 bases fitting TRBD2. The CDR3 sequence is CASSYTTSGGAGQFF. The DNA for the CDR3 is TGTGCCAGCAGTTACACGACTAGCGGGGGGGCCGGGCAGTTCTTC.